This entry concerns a single TCR beta chain. PCR was performed using 60 Vbeta and 13 Jbeta primers. Method: immunoSEQ multiplex PCR; TCRdb's copy keeps in-frame clones and lacks some. This sample has over 120,000 clones, with approximately 79% found just once. The sample comes from a study of cytomegalovirus exposure and HLA in healthy donors. The CDR3 consists of 16 residues. CDR1 MGHRA and CDR2 YSYEKL come from the germline V gene. Trimming took off 0 bases at V and 9 bases at J, with 15 bases between the two ends. What was sequenced was PBMCs. The rearrangement uses TRBV4-1 and TRBJ1-6, with a possible D match to TRBD1 (6 bases). The sequence was collected from a woman aged 25 to 45 in good health and CMV-seronegative. The CDR3 loop reads CASSQELGDIGSPLHF. CDR3 in DNA: TGCGCCAGCAGCCAAGAGTTGGGGGACATCGGTTCACCCCTCCACTTT.